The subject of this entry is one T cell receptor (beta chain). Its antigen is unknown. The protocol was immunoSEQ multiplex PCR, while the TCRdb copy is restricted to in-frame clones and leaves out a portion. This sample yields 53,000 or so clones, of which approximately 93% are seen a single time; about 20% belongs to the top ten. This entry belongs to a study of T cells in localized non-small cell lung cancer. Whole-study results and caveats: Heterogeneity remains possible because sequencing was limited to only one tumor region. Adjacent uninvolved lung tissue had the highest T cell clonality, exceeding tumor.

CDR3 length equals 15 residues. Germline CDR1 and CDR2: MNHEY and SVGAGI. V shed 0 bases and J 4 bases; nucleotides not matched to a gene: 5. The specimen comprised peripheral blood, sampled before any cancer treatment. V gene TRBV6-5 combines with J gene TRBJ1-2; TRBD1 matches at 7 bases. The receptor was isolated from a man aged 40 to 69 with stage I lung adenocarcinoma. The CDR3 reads CASSYSAGGGYGYTF. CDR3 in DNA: TGTGCCAGCAGTTACTCGGCAGGGGGTGGCTATGGCTACACCTTC.